This T cell receptor (beta chain) was observed in a study of PD-L1 blockade in urothelial cancer. About the research overall: Blood yielded a median of roughly 140,000 T cells per sample.

Time point defined: peripheral blood 6 weeks after treatment start. Each patient gave between 1 and 8 samples of peripheral blood mononuclear cells, which were collected pretreatment and during treatment. TCRdb's copy holds only in-frame clones and misses some; the assay was immunoSEQ multiplex PCR. The table shows roughly 100,000 clones, with roughly 83% occurring only once. This TCR came from an older man with urothelial cancer. The specimen was PBMCs, collected around atezolizumab (anti-PD-L1) treatment.

CDR3 residues: CASSLAGPPGEQYF. The CDR3 coding sequence is TGTGCCAGCAGCTTGGCCGGCCCTCCCGGGGAGCAGTACTTC. The chain couples TRBV5-4 to TRBJ2-7; D remains ambiguous. This CDR3 has 14 residues. Germline lookup yields CDR1 SGHNT and CDR2 YYREEE (reference sequence). V was cut by 0 bases and J by 7 bases, with 14 bases left in between.